This T cell receptor (beta chain) derives from a study of T cell responses to AZD1222 COVID-19 vaccine. Findings and limits, study-wide: Vaccination with two AZD1222 doses was followed by a rise in Spike-specific TCR breadth and depth.

With respect to this clone: What it binds is not known.

The data were produced by immunoSEQ multiplex PCR, yet TCRdb's version contains in-frame clones alone and is incomplete. Altogether 150,000 to 200,000 clones are present, 70% to 90% being singletons, with the ten largest covering 1.5% to 2%. V lost 0 bases and J lost 6, with 10 bases in between. Germline assignment: CDR1 SGDLS and CDR2 YYNGEE. There are 13 residues in the CDR3. Sample: peripheral blood, taken on day 0 of AZD1222 vaccination. This receptor was taken from an adult in good health. The chain joins TRBV9 to TRBJ2-7; possibly TRBD2 for D (5 bases). Written as DNA, the CDR3 is TGTGCCAGCAGCGTAGATCCGGGGAGCGAGCAGTACTTC. Amino acid sequence: CASSVDPGSEQYF.